A single sample is the source of the 23 T cell receptor beta chains below, sequenced in a study. Each CDR3 protein is one row after TCRdb ran MiXCR on the 5' RACE reads. The table shows over 55,000 distinct CDR3 sequences, with more than 25% occurring only once. What was sequenced was tumor-infiltrating naive CD4+ T cells sorted from the breast tumor. Subset: naive CD4+ T cells, CD4+CD45RA+CD25-. The receptors come from a female donor with breast cancer.

This clonotype was seen only a few times. The chain couples TRBV20-1 to TRBJ2-3; D is undetermined. V was clipped by 5 bases and J by 2 bases, with 2 bases between them. The CDR3 loop spans 10 amino acids. The germline V gene encodes CDR1 DFQATT and CDR2 SNEGSKA (reference sequence). DNA for the CDR3: TGCAGTGCTTACACAGATACGCAGTATTTT. It specifies CSAYTDTQYF.

This clonotype was recorded at least ten times. V is TRBV7-9 and J is TRBJ2-7; D perhaps matches TRBD1 (5 bases). The germline CDR1 and CDR2 sequences are SEHNR and FQNEAQ (reference sequence). This CDR3 has 18 residues. Trimming removed 0 bases from V and 2 bases from J, with 20 bases in between. CDR3 coding DNA: TGTGCCAGCAGCTTAGCGCCCGGACACTCCCTTCTAGCCTACGAGCAGTACTTC. It yields the protein CASSLAPGHSLLAYEQYF.

V and J are TRBV4-2 and TRBJ2-2, with a weak D call TRBD1 (5 bases). The CDR3 covers 15 residues. Germline loops: CDR1 LGHNA, CDR2 YNFKEQ. The V and J ends lost 0 bases and 3 bases respectively, with 8 bases between them. The CDR3 loop is CASSQDIGDTGELFF. In nucleotides, the CDR3 is TGTGCCAGCAGCCAAGATATAGGGGACACCGGGGAGCTGTTTTTT.

The rearrangement links TRBV6-5 to TRBJ1-3, with D hard to call. Trimming left V 8 bases short and J 0 bases short, with 11 bases between. From germline, CDR1 is MNHEY and CDR2 SVGAGI. This CDR3 spans 14 amino acids. CDR3 bases: TGTGCCAGCTGCGACTTGGGCTCTGGAAACACCATATATTTT. Protein product: CASCDLGSGNTIYF.

This clonotype was recorded many times. J is TRBJ2-7 and V is TRBV6-1; 8 nucleotides match TRBD1. The V segment lost 6 bases and the J segment 6 bases; nucleotides outside the gene matches: 10. The CDR3 totals 14 residues. Germline loops: CDR1 MNHNS, CDR2 SASEGT. CDR3 DNA: TGTGCCAGCAGGGAGCAGGGGGCAATCCCCGAGCAGTACTTC. It yields the protein CASREQGAIPEQYF.

This clonotype was counted between two and nine times. This sequence joins TRBV4-1 and TRBJ1-2, with 9 nucleotides matching TRBD1. This CDR3 spans 16 amino acids. In germline, CDR1 is MGHRA, CDR2 YSYEKL. V was pared by 4 bases and J by 3 bases, with 9 bases of the junction left unmatched. The CDR3 DNA reads as TGCGCCAGCAGCCTACCCTTGGGACAGGGCTACTATGGCTACACCTTC. This translates into CASSLPLGQGYYGYTF.

This clonotype has a single count. Compared with germline, one end of the junction differs, possibly owing to a read error. J is TRBJ1-2 and V is TRBV7-9; unclear D gene. Germline CDR1 is SEHNR and CDR2 is FQNEAQ (reference sequence). This CDR3 contains 11 residues. The CDR3 bases are TGCGCCAGCAGCTTCGGGCTTGCGTACACCTTC. Encoded protein: CASSFGLAYTF.

With regard to this clonotype: At one of its ends the junction is not consistent with the germline gene, which may arise from a read error. The V gene is TRBV5-1, the J gene TRBJ2-5, with 8 bases matching TRBD1. Germline V gene data show CDR1 as SGHRS and CDR2 as YFSETQ. The CDR3 extends over 14 amino acids. The CDR3 loop is CTSGQGQGIETQYF. In DNA form, the CDR3 reads TGCACCAGCGGACAAGGACAGGGAATAGAGACCCAGTACTTC.

This clonotype was counted a few times. This chain links TRBV11-2 with TRBJ2-1; possible D gene TRBD2, 5 bases. Deletions cut 5 bases from V and 4 bases from J, with 12 bases between. This CDR3 comprises 14 residues. The germline CDR1 and CDR2 sequences are SGHAT and FQNNGV. CDR3 region: CASSGLRSYNEQFF. In nucleotides, the CDR3 is TGTGCCAGCAGCGGACTCCGTTCATACAATGAGCAGTTCTTC.

This chain joins TRBV20-1 and TRBJ2-5, with D hard to call. The CDR3 consists of 9 residues. Trimming removed 4 bases at V and 3 bases at J, with 0 bases between. CDR1 is DFQATT and CDR2 is SNEGSKA in the germline V gene (reference sequence). In DNA form, the CDR3 reads TGCAGTGCTAAAGAGACCCAGTACTTC. Its translation: CSAKETQYF.

This clonotype occurred a few times. Here the CDR3 DNA reads TGTGCCAGCAGCCTCCGGGACAGGGACCCCCTCCACTTT. Its protein is CASSLRDRDPLHF. This chain uses TRBV12-3 or TRBV12-4 with TRBJ1-6, with 9 positions matching TRBD1. The CDR3 totals 13 residues. The V gene end was trimmed by 6 bases and the J gene end by 13 bases; junction bases not matched to a gene: 7.

This clonotype has a handful of counts. The rearrangement uses TRBV7-3 and TRBJ1-1; 10 bases are shared with TRBD1. The germline V gene encodes CDR1 SGHTA and CDR2 FQGTGA. Unmatched junction bases numbered 9, after V lost 7 bases and J lost 4 bases. The CDR3 loop spans 15 amino acids. The CDR3 region is CASTLTGGAGTEAFF. CDR3 in DNA: TGTGCCAGCACCCTGACAGGGGGCGCCGGCACTGAAGCTTTCTTT.

The chain links TRBV29-1 to TRBJ1-5; tentatively, D is TRBD1 (6 bases). The CDR3 is made up of 15 amino acids. The V and J ends lost 4 bases and 2 bases respectively, with 15 bases between them. Germline CDR1 and CDR2: SQVTM and ANQGSEA. The CDR3 spells CSVALGAGGNQPQHF. In DNA form, the CDR3 reads TGCAGCGTTGCTCTGGGGGCAGGGGGCAATCAGCCCCAGCATTTT.

Only a few counts were recorded for this clonotype. The J gene is TRBJ2-1, the V gene TRBV10-1; D gene ambiguous. Trimming shortened V by 3 bases and J by 6 bases, and 12 bases separated the two germline ends. Germline V gene data show CDR1 as WNHNN and CDR2 as SYGVQD (reference sequence). CDR3 length equals 14 residues. CDR3 protein: CASSDSSPSNEQFF. DNA for the CDR3: TGCGCCAGCAGTGACAGTTCCCCGTCCAATGAGCAGTTCTTC.

V usage is TRBV3-1 and J usage is TRBJ2-1; the match to TRBD1 covers 10 bases. Unmatched junction bases numbered 4, after V lost 1 base and J lost 4 bases. CDR3 length equals 16 residues. Germline values: CDR1 LGHDT, CDR2 YNNKEL (reference sequence). CDR3 coding DNA: TGTGCCAGCAGCCAAGGTCCGGGACAGGGGTACAATGAGCAGTTCTTC. Protein: CASSQGPGQGYNEQFF.

Comment on this clonotype: Relative to the germline gene, one junction end is altered; a read error may explain this. This chain connects TRBV25-1 to TRBJ2-1; the match to TRBD2 covers 9 bases. CDR3 length: 14 amino acids. CDR1 is MGHDK and CDR2 is SYGVNS in the germline V gene. CDR3 sequence reads: CTSTKGLADNEQFF. The CDR3 DNA sequence: TGTACCAGCACCAAGGGACTAGCAGACAATGAGCAGTTCTTC.

V gene TRBV29-1 combines with J gene TRBJ1-1; D is ambiguous. Trimming cost V 7 bases and J 7 bases, with 10 bases left between them. This CDR3 is built from 10 residues. The germline V gene has CDR1 SQVTM and CDR2 ANQGSEA. CDR3 loop: CSAREGEAFF. The CDR3 bases are TGCAGCGCTCGTGAAGGTGAAGCTTTCTTT.

As regards this clonotype: Its ends do not fully match the called genes, so a read error is possible. The V call is TRBV12-3 or TRBV12-4, the J call TRBJ2-3; tentative D call: TRBD2 (5 bases). The CDR3 extends over 14 amino acids. CDR3 sequence (DNA): TGTACCAGCAGTTTAGCGCCTAGCACAGATACGCAGTATTTT. This translates into CTSSLAPSTDTQYF.

The chain recombines TRBV24-1 with TRBJ2-3; 8 bases fit TRBD1. This CDR3 has 16 amino acids. Trimming at V came to 4 bases and at J to 4 bases, leaving 9 bases not matched to a gene. In germline, CDR1 is KGHDR, CDR2 SFDVKD. This CDR3 is CATSDPGTGVADTQYF. The CDR3 DNA is TGTGCCACCAGTGACCCGGGGACAGGCGTCGCAGATACGCAGTATTTT.

This clonotype rates as medium-sized (0.01 to 0.1%). The chain links TRBV12-3 or TRBV12-4 to TRBJ2-5; 8 nucleotides match TRBD1. This CDR3 has 15 residues. With V trimmed by 5 bases and J by 3 bases, 8 bases remained unmatched. CDR3 sequence (DNA): TGTGCCAGCAGTGGAGCCGGACAGGGCGAAGAGACCCAGTACTTC. As protein: CASSGAGQGEETQYF.

The chain uses TRBV12-3 or TRBV12-4 and TRBJ2-2; D may be TRBD1 (6 bases). The CDR3 is made up of 14 amino acids. Between the trimmed V and J ends, which lost 3 bases and 6 bases, there was a span of 11 bases. The CDR3 region has the DNA TGTGCCAGCAGTTTCTCCAAGGGGGCCGGGGAGCTGTTTTTT. Its protein product is CASSFSKGAGELFF.

In this sample, this clonotype turned up many times. J is TRBJ2-5 and V is TRBV7-9; D is ambiguous. Germline V lookup: CDR1 SEHNR, CDR2 FQNEAQ (reference sequence). With 1 base removed from V and 4 bases from J, the gap between germline ends came to 16 bases. There are 16 residues in the CDR3. CDR3 nucleotides: TGTGCCAGCAGCTTAGTGGGGTCCTCGATCGTAGAGACCCAGTACTTC. Protein sequence: CASSLVGSSIVETQYF.

This clonotype was seen more than once but under ten times. This chain uses TRBV5-1 with TRBJ1-1, with 7 nucleotides matching TRBD1. The CDR3 has 16 residues. V was clipped by 4 bases and J by 6 bases; unmatched bases: 15. In germline, CDR1 is SGHRS, CDR2 YFSETQ. The CDR3 is CASSHRTKDRAAEAFF. In DNA form, the CDR3 reads TGCGCCAGCAGCCACCGAACGAAAGACAGGGCCGCTGAAGCTTTCTTT.